These 20 T cell receptor beta chains came from one sample sequenced in a study of tumor-infiltrating lymphocytes in primary liver carcinoma (dated by TCRdb to 2016 to 2017). Without any cell sorting, total RNA and DNA were extracted together from 20-30 mg of bulk tissue using the AllPrep DNA/RNA mini kit. The instrument given in TCRdb is Illumina HiSeq 2500. TCRbeta-specific cDNA was reverse-transcribed from 500 ng total RNA using a constant-region primer and ProtoScript II reverse transcriptase. The TCRbeta libraries were prepared through three rounds of nested multiplex PCR following a slightly modified ARM-PCR procedure. Each of the first two PCR rounds ran for approximately 10 cycles using multiplex TRBV1-TRBV30 forward primers together with a Cbeta reverse primer. TCRdb trimmed public reads at Q25 via fastp, called clones via MiXCR and kept in-frame beta chains. Each entry merges the rows of one CDR3 protein and shows their most common DNA and genes. The sample profile shows approximately 190,000 distinct CDR3 sequences; 85% of them were found once. The ten largest make up around a sixth of the sample.

Sequencing input: tumor tissue from primary liver carcinoma. These receptors were taken from a middle-aged man with primary liver carcinoma and hepatitis B virus infection.

Points on this clonotype: Because the CDR3 is missing its conserved closing phenylalanine or tryptophan, this is likely a read error. J is TRBJ2-2 and V is TRBV29-1, with TRBD2 identical over 7 bases. V was clipped by 2 bases and J by 0 bases; unmatched bases: 3. The CDR3 runs to 15 residues. CDR1 is SQVTM and CDR2 is ANQGSEA in the germline V gene. The CDR3 bases are TGCAGCGTTGAAACTAGCGCGGCGAACACCGGGGAGCTGTTTTAT. Protein sequence: CSVETSAANTGELFY.

A remark on this clonotype: Sequence at one end of the junction differs from germline and may be a read error. The chain couples TRBV4-1 to TRBJ1-3, with D unresolved. The CDR3 is 17 residues long. Germline values: CDR1 MGHRA, CDR2 YSYEKL. CDR3 sequence reads: CASSQQRTTGAGNTIYF. CDR3 in DNA: TGCGCCAGCAGCCAACAAAGAACGACGGGAGCTGGAAACACTATATATTTT.

This clonotype was counted once. The chain employs TRBV11-1 and TRBJ2-7, with 8 bases lining up with TRBD1. The CDR3 has 15 amino acids. Germline CDR1 reads SGHAT; CDR2 reads FQDESV (reference sequence). The J segment lost 2 bases and the V segment lost 3 bases, leaving 6 bases of the junction unmatched. CDR3 sequence (DNA): TGTGCCAGCAGCTTGTTTCCAGGGGGCGCCTACGAGCAGTACTTC. Translated, it gives CASSLFPGGAYEQYF.

The chain is built from TRBV11-1 and TRBJ2-3, with D perhaps given as TRBD1 or TRBD2 (5 bases each). Germline values: CDR1 SGHAT, CDR2 FQDESV (reference sequence). The CDR3 is 19 residues long. Trimming removed 7 bases from V and 1 base from J, with 27 bases in between. The CDR3, as DNA: TGTGCCAGCAACTCTGGGGGAAGTTCTGTTGGAACCCGCACAGATACGCAGTATTTT. It translates to CASNSGGSSVGTRTDTQYF.

As to this clonotype: A much more abundant neighbour one base away suggests this may be a read error. The chain has TRBV28 and TRBJ2-7, with 11 bases aligning to TRBD2. Germline CDR1 is MDHEN and CDR2 is SYDVKM. This CDR3 region has 14 residues. The CDR3 spells CASRTSGRTYDQYF. In DNA, the CDR3 is TGTGCCAGCAGAACTAGCGGGAGAACCTACGACCAGTACTTC.

This rearrangement joins TRBV4-1 to TRBJ2-7; 11 bases line up with TRBD2. The CDR3 is made up of 19 amino acids. The V and J ends lost 4 bases and 3 bases, in that order; junction bases with no gene match: 17. Germline V gene data show CDR1 as MGHRA and CDR2 as YSYEKL. The CDR3: CASSPPGLAEGAPLYEQYF. The CDR3 coding sequence is TGCGCCAGCAGCCCGCCGGGACTAGCGGAAGGTGCTCCTCTCTACGAGCAGTACTTC.

This sequence joins TRBV29-1 and TRBJ2-1; no reliable D call. Trimming removed 6 bases at V and 4 bases at J, with 16 bases between. CDR1 is SQVTM, CDR2 ANQGSEA, per germline. CDR3 size: 14 residues. The CDR3 loop reads CSVQVGNSYNEQFF. The CDR3 DNA reads as TGCAGCGTCCAAGTGGGAAACTCTTACAATGAGCAGTTCTTC.

The V call is TRBV11-3, the J call TRBJ1-5; D remains ambiguous. CDR1 is SGHNT, CDR2 YENEEA, per germline. There are 11 residues in the CDR3. V was cut by 7 bases and J by 15 bases, with 16 bases left in between. CDR3 residues: CASITRSSGHF. CDR3 in DNA: TGTGCCAGCATCACCAGGAGTAGTGGGCATTTT.

Worth noting for this clonotype: This clone may be a read error of a much larger clone one base away. The chain carries TRBV5-1 and TRBJ2-3, with TRBD1 identical over 8 bases. The germline gives CDR1 SGHRS, CDR2 YFSETQ. This CDR3 is built from 15 residues. The V and J ends lost 4 bases and 1 base, in that order; junction bases with no gene match: 5. The CDR3 loop reads CASSQQGVRTDTQYF. The CDR3 DNA is TGCGCCAGCAGCCAACAGGGGGTCCGCACAGATACGCAGTATTTT.

For the CDR3, the DNA is TGTGCCAGCAGCCAAGAGGATCAAGGGACAGGGTACAATAAGCAGTACTTC. It encodes CASSQEDQGTGYNKQYF. V and J are TRBV14 and TRBJ2-1; TRBD1 matches at 9 bases. The DNA end favors TRBJ2-7, so the J call may be wrong. The CDR3 is 17 amino acids. Germline V gives CDR1 SGHDN, CDR2 FVKESK.

This clonotype has just a few counts. A read error may account for a junction end that differs from germline. The chain links TRBV13 to TRBJ2-7; no clear D gene. CDR1 and CDR2 (germline): PRHDT, FYEKMQ (reference sequence). The CDR3 runs to 14 residues. The CDR3 sequence: CASNSYTYSGEQYF. CDR3 nucleotide sequence: TGTGCCAGCAACTCCTATACTTATTCGGGCGAGCAGTATTTC. The full variable domain, its missing parts supplied by reference TRBV13 and TRBJ2-7, is AAGVIQSPRHLIKEKRETATLKCYPIPRHDTVYWYQQGPGQDPQFLISFYEKMQSDKGSIPDRFSAQQFSDYHSELNMSSLELGDSALYFCASNSYTYSGEQYFGPGTRLTVT.

Points on this clonotype: A much larger clone differs from this one at a single base, so this may be a read error. CDR3 bases: TGTGCCTGGAGTGGCCTAAATCCGGGGGGGGGCTACTATGAGCAGTTCTTC. It yields the protein CAWSGLNPGGGYYEQFF. The rearrangement uses TRBV30 and TRBJ2-1; 8 nucleotides match TRBD2. Germline V gene lookup returns CDR1 GTSNPN and CDR2 SVGIG (reference sequence). CDR3 size: 17 residues.

This clonotype occurred once. At one end the junction does not follow the germline gene, possibly because of a read error. The genes are TRBV12-3 or TRBV12-4 and TRBJ2-1; D is ambiguous. The CDR3 has 13 residues. The CDR3 protein is CASSLRPYNDQFF. In DNA, the CDR3 is TGTGCCAGCAGTTTAAGACCGTACAATGATCAGTTTTTC.

The V gene is TRBV29-1, the J gene TRBJ2-2, with D tentatively TRBD2 (6 bases). This CDR3 has 13 amino acids. Germline CDR1 SQVTM, CDR2 ANQGSEA. The CDR3 sequence: CRAKTRGIGELFF. The CDR3 DNA is TGCAGGGCCAAGACACGGGGGATCGGGGAGCTGTTTTTT.

Of note for this clonotype: At one boundary the junction diverges from the germline segment, which might be a read error. The chain links TRBV14 to TRBJ2-7, with 9 bases matching TRBD1. Germline V gives CDR1 SGHDN, CDR2 FVKESK. The CDR3 spans 15 residues. The CDR3: CASSQPGQGSYERYF. CDR3 in DNA: TGTGCTAGCAGCCAACCGGGACAGGGCTCCTACGAGCGGTATTTC.

The chain combines TRBV29-1 with TRBJ2-1; 9 bases are shared with TRBD1. CDR3 size: 16 residues. V gave up 7 bases and J gave up 9 bases; unmatched junction bases: 19. Germline lookup yields CDR1 SQVTM and CDR2 ANQGSEA. The CDR3 sequence is CSDLPGQGSSYCEQFF. DNA of the CDR3: TGCAGCGACCTCCCGGGACAGGGAAGCTCCTACTGTGAGCAGTTCTTC.

Details on this clonotype: An end of the junction does not agree with germline; a read error may underlie this. V and J are TRBV11-1 and TRBJ2-7; D may be TRBD2 (6 bases). The CDR3 totals 15 residues. Germline-derived CDR1 and CDR2 are SGHAT and FQDESV (reference sequence). The DNA of the CDR3 is TGTGTCAGCAGCTCATCTTGGGACTCCTCCTACGAGCAGTACTTC. This codes for CVSSSSWDSSYEQYF.

The chain uses TRBV6-2 or TRBV6-3 and TRBJ2-7, with D possibly TRBD2 on 5 matching bases. The CDR3 is 14 residues long. CDR1 is MNHEY and CDR2 is SVGEGT in the germline V gene. V was pared by 7 bases and J by 5 bases, with 18 bases between. CDR3 residues: CASTLWAGPNEQYF. CDR3 sequence (DNA): TGTGCCAGCACTCTCTGGGCGGGTCCCAACGAGCAGTACTTC.

Comment on this clonotype: At one of its ends the junction is not consistent with the germline gene, which may arise from a read error. V usage is TRBV4-3 and J usage is TRBJ2-1; tentatively, D is TRBD1 or TRBD2 (5 bases each). The germline V gene has CDR1 LGHNA and CDR2 YSLEER. This CDR3 has 16 residues. Here the CDR3 reads CASSRFPPPEDNEQLF. CDR3 sequence (DNA): TGCGCCAGCAGCCGATTCCCCCCCCCGGAGGACAATGAGCAGTTATTC.

This clonotype has a count of ten or more. The rearrangement links TRBV5-1 to TRBJ2-6; D ambiguous. The germline V gene encodes CDR1 SGHRS and CDR2 YFSETQ. With 0 bases removed from V and 0 bases from J, the gap between germline ends came to 13 bases. CDR3 length: 18 amino acids. CDR3 DNA sequence: TGCGCCAGCAGCTTGGGGGCCGGTATAACCTCTGGGGCCAACGTCCTGACTTTC. Residues: CASSLGAGITSGANVLTF.